The T cell receptor beta chain described here comes from a study of cytomegalovirus exposure and HLA in healthy donors. The CDR3 runs to 17 residues. CDR1 and CDR2 from the germline V gene are SGHNT and YENEEA. V lost 5 bases to trimming and J lost 6 bases; unmatched junction nucleotides: 10. PCR employed 60 Vbeta and 13 Jbeta primers. TCRdb's copy holds only in-frame clones and misses some; the assay was immunoSEQ multiplex PCR. The data show hundreds of thousands of clones, around 80% seen once. Points on this clone: Its antigen is unknown.

Study-wide results and limits: Among immune exposure information, only CMV serostatus was available. A few CMV-associated chains proved CMV antigen-specific in vitro. Earlier analysis yielded a pattern in which most TCR beta V segments were productive about 90% or about 30% of the time.

Although they were nominally healthy when sampled, donors likely had unrecorded immune exposures. The sequenced sample was PBMCs. This chain joins TRBV11-3 and TRBJ2-3, with 14 bases matching TRBD2. The sequence derives from a boy under 18 in good health and CMV-seronegative. The CDR3 reads CASSLRLAGGPTDTQYF. CDR3 sequence (DNA): TGTGCCAGCAGCCTCCGACTAGCGGGAGGGCCAACGGATACGCAGTATTTT.